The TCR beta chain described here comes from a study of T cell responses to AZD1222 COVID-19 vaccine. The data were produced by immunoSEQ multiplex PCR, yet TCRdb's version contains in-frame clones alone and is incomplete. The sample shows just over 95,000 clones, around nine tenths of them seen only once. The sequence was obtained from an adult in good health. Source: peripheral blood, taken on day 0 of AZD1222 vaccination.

In nucleotides, the CDR3 is TGTGCCAGCAGTCCAGGGGAGAGTTATGGCTACACCTTC. Its translation is CASSPGESYGYTF. The V and J genes are TRBV28 and TRBJ1-2; D may be TRBD1 (6 bases). CDR3 length: 13 amino acids. Germline V lookup: CDR1 MDHEN, CDR2 SYDVKM. Trimming removed 5 bases from V and 5 bases from J, with 12 bases in between.